The next 27 T cell receptor beta chains were all read from a single sample in a study of T cell responses to AZD1222 COVID-19 vaccine. TCRdb keeps only in-frame clones here, not all; method: immunoSEQ multiplex PCR. The table lists some 170,000 clones, around 89% of them singletons, with 4.3% in the top ten. Material: peripheral blood, obtained 28 days after the second dose of the MenACWY control vaccine. These receptors were obtained from an adult who received the MenACWY meningococcal vaccine as a control.

This chain connects TRBV5-6 to TRBJ1-5; D possibly corresponds to TRBD1 (5 bases). Trimming stripped 2 bases from V and 2 bases from J, with 11 bases between. There are 15 residues in the CDR3. The germline gives CDR1 SGHDT, CDR2 YYEEEE. Here the CDR3 reads CASSFGVTGNQPQHF. CDR3 nucleotide sequence: TGTGCCAGCAGCTTCGGGGTGACAGGCAATCAGCCCCAGCATTTT.

This clone came up a few times. The chain carries TRBV18 and TRBJ1-2; 8 bases agree with TRBD1. This CDR3 region has 13 residues. CDR1 and CDR2 from the germline V gene are KGHSH and LQKENI. J was trimmed by 8 bases and V by 3 bases; bases with no gene match: 5. The CDR3 spells CASSPATGEGYTF. CDR3 in DNA: TGTGCCAGCTCACCTGCGACAGGGGAGGGCTACACCTTC.

This chain connects TRBV10-1 to TRBJ2-7; TRBD1 aligns across 9 bases. The J segment lost 6 bases and the V segment lost 8 bases, leaving 8 bases of the junction unmatched. CDR3 length: 13 residues. CDR1 is WNHNN, CDR2 SYGVQD, per germline (reference sequence). The CDR3 nucleotides read TGCGCCAGCCAGGGACAGGGAAGTCCCGAGCAGTACTTC. Its protein product is CASQGQGSPEQYF.

V usage is TRBV5-6 and J usage is TRBJ2-2; D unresolved. The V gene's germline CDR1 is SGHDT and CDR2 YYEEEE. The CDR3 has 13 amino acids. Trimming left V 2 bases short and J 2 bases short, with 4 bases between. The CDR3 sequence is CASSLTNTGELFF. As DNA, the CDR3 is TGTGCCAGCAGCTTAACAAACACCGGGGAGCTGTTTTTT.

The chain employs TRBV19 and TRBJ2-3; 8 nucleotides agree with TRBD2. CDR1 and CDR2 (germline): LNHDA, SQIVND (reference sequence). Losses at the gene ends were 3 bases for V and 4 bases for J; bases not matched to a gene: 12. CDR3 length: 17 residues. The CDR3 coding sequence is TGTGCCAGTAGTATGGATTGGAGCGGGAGCGGTGCAGATACGCAGTATTTT. Protein product: CASSMDWSGSGADTQYF.

V is TRBV18 and J is TRBJ2-1, with D possibly TRBD2 on 5 matching bases. Germline V lookup: CDR1 KGHSH, CDR2 LQKENI. There are 16 residues in the CDR3. The V end was cut by 6 bases, the J end by 12 bases, with 27 bases between. CDR3 region: CASSPLGGPQSIVQFF. CDR3 nucleotides: TGTGCCAGCTCCCCGCTAGGAGGCCCCCAAAGTATTGTGCAGTTCTTC. Supplemented by reference TRBV18 and TRBJ2-1, the full variable domain reads NAGVMQNPRHLVRRRGQEARLRCSPMKGHSHVYWYRQLPEEGLKFMVYLQKENIIDESGMPKERFSAEFPKEGPSILRIQQVVRGDSAAYFCASSPLGGPQSIVQFFGPGTRLTVL.

This chain uses TRBV7-3 with TRBJ2-6; perhaps TRBD1 as D (6 bases). Trimming left V 5 bases short and J 2 bases short, with 10 bases between. Germline CDR1 and CDR2: SGHTA and FQGTGA. The CDR3 extends over 15 amino acids. Here the CDR3 reads CASSETGTGANVLTF. The DNA for the CDR3 is TGTGCCAGCAGCGAAACAGGGACTGGGGCCAACGTCCTGACTTTC.

This clone has just one count. This sequence joins TRBV20-1 and TRBJ1-1, with D possibly matching TRBD1 (5 bases). Trimming took 6 bases from V and 3 from J, leaving 8 bases between them. The germline gives CDR1 DFQATT, CDR2 SNEGSKA (reference sequence). The CDR3 consists of 11 residues. CDR3 sequence reads: CSASTDTEAFF. Here the CDR3 DNA reads TGCAGTGCCTCGACAGACACTGAAGCTTTCTTT.

Concerning this clone: Other DNA sequences in this sample translate to the same CDR3. The genes are TRBV27 and TRBJ1-2, with 7 bases lining up with TRBD1. Germline CDR1 is MNHEY and CDR2 is SMNVEV (reference sequence). The V gene end was trimmed by 1 base and the J gene end by 8 bases; junction bases not matched to a gene: 4. This CDR3 is built from 13 residues. DNA of the CDR3: TGTGCCAGCAGTTTATGGCAGGGGGACGGCTACACCTTC. Amino acid sequence: CASSLWQGDGYTF.

This rearrangement joins TRBV6-6 to TRBJ2-7; TRBD1 matches at 7 bases. CDR1 MNHNY and CDR2 SVGAGI come from the germline V gene (reference sequence). V gave up 6 bases and J gave up 4 bases; unmatched junction bases: 12. CDR3 length: 15 residues. CDR3 in amino acids: CASSLSGTDSYEQYF. The DNA for the CDR3 is TGTGCCAGCAGCCTCTCCGGGACAGATTCATACGAGCAGTACTTC.

The V and J genes are TRBV12-3 or TRBV12-4 and TRBJ1-1; D is unclear. The CDR3 covers 12 residues. With 6 bases removed from V and 10 bases from J, the gap between germline ends came to 15 bases. The CDR3 region has the DNA TGTGCCAGCAGCCGCGTTGGTTTCGGAGCTTTCTTT. Protein product: CASSRVGFGAFF.

The J gene is TRBJ1-3, the V gene TRBV27; 9 nucleotides match TRBD1. The trim removed 9 bases at V and 0 bases at J, leaving 3 bases unmatched. In germline, CDR1 is MNHEY, CDR2 SMNVEV (reference sequence). This CDR3 is built from 14 residues. Written as DNA, the CDR3 is TGTGCCAGTCCGGGACAGGGCTCTGGAAACACCATATATTTT. Translated, it gives CASPGQGSGNTIYF.

This clone was seen a single time. The chain uses TRBV9 and TRBJ2-3, with D perhaps matching TRBD1 or TRBD2 (5 bases each). The CDR3 contains 18 residues. Trimming took 0 bases from V and 1 from J, leaving 18 bases between them. Per germline, CDR1 SGDLS and CDR2 YYNGEE. The CDR3 region has the DNA TGTGCCAGCAGCGTAGGTAGGAGAGGGACGCTCCGCACAGATACGCAGTATTTT. The encoded protein is CASSVGRRGTLRTDTQYF.

The genes are TRBV5-4 and TRBJ2-7; 7 bases map to TRBD2. Losses at the gene ends were 6 bases for V and 7 bases for J; bases not matched to a gene: 16. Germline assignment: CDR1 SGHNT and CDR2 YYREEE (reference sequence). The CDR3 length is 15 residues. This CDR3 reads CASTWGGPSSREQYF. DNA of the CDR3: TGTGCCAGCACCTGGGGGGGACCATCCTCTAGGGAGCAGTACTTC. Full variable domain (rest looked up from reference TRBV5-4 and TRBJ2-7): ETGVTQSPTHLIKTRGQQVTLRCSSQSGHNTVSWYQQALGQGPQFIFQYYREEENGRGNFPPRFSGLQFPNYSSELNVNALELDDSALYLCASTWGGPSSREQYFGPGTRLTVT.

The chain has TRBV27 and TRBJ2-6; unclear D gene. V was trimmed by 6 bases and J by 3 bases, leaving 9 bases between them. The CDR3 is 14 amino acids. Germline V gives CDR1 MNHEY, CDR2 SMNVEV (reference sequence). This CDR3 is CASSGIGGANVLTF. The CDR3 nucleotides are TGTGCCAGCAGCGGAATCGGTGGGGCCAACGTCCTGACTTTC.

The chain carries TRBV6-5 and TRBJ2-4; no firm D call. The CDR3 loop spans 11 amino acids. Germline V lookup: CDR1 MNHEY, CDR2 SVGAGI. Deletions cut 6 bases from V and 5 bases from J, with 5 bases between. DNA of the CDR3: TGTGCCAGCAGGCGCGAAAACATTCAGTACTTC. This sequence encodes CASRRENIQYF.

The V gene is TRBV20-1, the J gene TRBJ1-2; D is unclear. V lost 6 bases and J lost 4, with 9 bases in between. The CDR3 totals 11 residues. Germline CDR1 DFQATT, CDR2 SNEGSKA (reference sequence). CDR3 nucleotide sequence: TGCAGTGCAGTATCCCTCTATGGCTACACCTTC. Its protein is CSAVSLYGYTF.

The genes are TRBV4-1 and TRBJ1-5, with D possibly being TRBD1 (5 bases). V was trimmed by 4 bases and J by 1 base, leaving 11 bases between them. This CDR3 has 15 residues. Germline V lookup: CDR1 MGHRA, CDR2 YSYEKL. The CDR3 coding sequence is TGCGCCAGCAGCCTTTCCCGGGACAGCAATCAGCCCCAGCATTTT. The encoded protein is CASSLSRDSNQPQHF.

This sequence joins TRBV18 and TRBJ1-5, with D hard to call. Germline CDR1 and CDR2: KGHSH and LQKENI. The CDR3 has 14 residues. Trimming shortened V by 3 bases and J by 3 bases, and 9 bases separated the two germline ends. The CDR3, as DNA: TGTGCCAGCTCACCGTACGGAAACAATCAGCCCCAGCATTTT. This encodes CASSPYGNNQPQHF.

V usage is TRBV9 and J usage is TRBJ2-3; D unresolved. The CDR3 totals 13 residues. The germline V and J ends were trimmed by 0 bases and 4 bases, with 6 bases remaining between them. Looked up from germline, CDR1 is SGDLS and CDR2 is YYNGEE. The CDR3 reads CASSVDRADTQYF. DNA for the CDR3: TGTGCCAGCAGCGTAGACCGGGCAGATACGCAGTATTTT.

The V call is TRBV28, the J call TRBJ1-5; TRBD1 matches 8 bases. CDR1 is MDHEN, CDR2 SYDVKM, per germline. This CDR3 is 14 amino acids long. Trimming took 7 bases from V and 6 from J; bases not matched to a gene: 8. The CDR3 loop is CASTNTGGFQPQHF. Written as DNA, the CDR3 is TGTGCCAGCACCAACACAGGGGGTTTTCAGCCCCAGCATTTT.

The chain has TRBV9 and TRBJ2-3; D may be TRBD2 (5 bases). V gave up 3 bases and J gave up 0 bases, with 5 bases separating them. The germline CDR1 and CDR2 sequences are SGDLS and YYNGEE. The CDR3 has 13 amino acids. CDR3 sequence: CASSGGSTDTQYF. In nucleotides, the CDR3 is TGTGCCAGCAGCGGCGGGAGCACAGATACGCAGTATTTT. The full variable domain, in which reference TRBV9 and TRBJ2-3 provide the parts outside the CDR3, is DSGVTQTPKHLITATGQRVTLRCSPRSGDLSVYWYQQSLDQGLQFLIQYYNGEERAKGNILERFSAQQFPDLHSELNLSSLELGDSALYFCASSGGSTDTQYFGPGTRLTVL.

V usage is TRBV27 and J usage is TRBJ2-3; 14 nucleotides agree with TRBD2. The length of the CDR3 is 16 residues. CDR1 and CDR2 (germline): MNHEY, SMNVEV (reference sequence). Trimming at V came to 4 bases and at J to 5 bases, leaving 5 bases not matched to a gene. The chain's CDR3 is CASSSGLAGVGDTQYF. CDR3 DNA sequence: TGTGCCAGCAGTTCGGGACTAGCGGGGGTAGGAGATACGCAGTATTTT.

This chain links TRBV9 with TRBJ2-7; perhaps TRBD2 as D (5 bases). The CDR3 covers 16 residues. The V end was cut by 0 bases, the J end by 5 bases, with 18 bases between. Germline-derived CDR1 and CDR2 are SGDLS and YYNGEE. CDR3 coding DNA: TGTGCCAGCAGCGTAGAGTTAATGGGCGGGCCCGACGAGCAGTACTTC. Translated: CASSVELMGGPDEQYF.

The gene calls are TRBV11-2 and TRBJ2-1; TRBD2 matches at 9 bases. Germline V gene data show CDR1 as SGHAT and CDR2 as FQNNGV. The length of the CDR3 is 17 residues. The V and J ends lost 2 bases and 8 bases, in that order; junction bases with no gene match: 13. This CDR3 is CASSLPGGGRADYEQFF. The CDR3 nucleotides read TGTGCCAGCAGCTTACCCGGGGGCGGGAGGGCCGACTATGAGCAGTTCTTC.

This chain uses TRBV4-3 with TRBJ1-6; TRBD1 matches 7 bases. Germline trimming cut 1 base from V and 8 bases from J; bases unmatched to any gene: 8. Germline lookup yields CDR1 LGHNA and CDR2 YSLEER. The CDR3 covers 16 residues. This CDR3 is CASSQAAGTAYSPLHF. The DNA for the CDR3 is TGCGCCAGCAGCCAAGCCGCCGGGACAGCTTATTCACCCCTCCACTTT.

The genes are TRBV10-2 and TRBJ1-4; 7 bases are a match to TRBD1. The V and J ends lost 1 base and 5 bases, in that order; junction bases with no gene match: 7. Looked up from germline, CDR1 is WSHSY and CDR2 is SAAADI. The CDR3 is 16 residues long. Written as DNA, the CDR3 is TGCGCCAGCAGTGAGTGGGGACAGTTGGCGAATGAAAAACTGTTTTTT. Translating gives CASSEWGQLANEKLFF.